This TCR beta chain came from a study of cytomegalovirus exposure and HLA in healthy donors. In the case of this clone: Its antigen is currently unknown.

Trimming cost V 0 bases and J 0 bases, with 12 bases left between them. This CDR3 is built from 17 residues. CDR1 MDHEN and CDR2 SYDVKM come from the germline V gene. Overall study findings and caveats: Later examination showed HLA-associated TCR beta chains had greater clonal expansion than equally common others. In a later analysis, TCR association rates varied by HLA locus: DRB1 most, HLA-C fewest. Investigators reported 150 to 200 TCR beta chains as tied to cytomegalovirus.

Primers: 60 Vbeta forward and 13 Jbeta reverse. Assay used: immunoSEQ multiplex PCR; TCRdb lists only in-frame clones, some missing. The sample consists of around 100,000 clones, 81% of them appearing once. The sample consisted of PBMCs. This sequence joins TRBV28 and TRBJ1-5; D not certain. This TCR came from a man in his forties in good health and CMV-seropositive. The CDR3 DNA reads TGTGCCAGCAGTTTATGGGGAGGGCGGTCTAGCAATCAGCCCCAGCATTTT. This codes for CASSLWGGRSSNQPQHF. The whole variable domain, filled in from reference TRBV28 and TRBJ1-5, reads DVKVTQSSRYLVKRTGEKVFLECVQDMDHENMFWYRQDPGLGLRLIYFSYDVKMKEKGDIPEGYSVSREKKERFSLILESASTNQTSMYLCASSLWGGRSSNQPQHFGDGTRLSIL.